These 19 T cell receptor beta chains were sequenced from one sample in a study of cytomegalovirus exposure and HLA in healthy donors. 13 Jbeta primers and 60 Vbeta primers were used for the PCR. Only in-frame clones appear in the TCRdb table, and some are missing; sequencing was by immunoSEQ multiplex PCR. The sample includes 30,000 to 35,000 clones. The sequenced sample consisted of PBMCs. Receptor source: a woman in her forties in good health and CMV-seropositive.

The CDR3, as DNA: TGCAGCGTGCTAACAGGGGGCGGGCAGCCCCAGCATTTT. This gives the protein CSVLTGGGQPQHF. The rearrangement joins TRBV29-1 to TRBJ1-5; 9 nucleotides line up with TRBD1. This CDR3 contains 13 residues. The germline CDR1 and CDR2 sequences are SQVTM and ANQGSEA. V gave up 6 bases and J gave up 7 bases; unmatched junction bases: 7.

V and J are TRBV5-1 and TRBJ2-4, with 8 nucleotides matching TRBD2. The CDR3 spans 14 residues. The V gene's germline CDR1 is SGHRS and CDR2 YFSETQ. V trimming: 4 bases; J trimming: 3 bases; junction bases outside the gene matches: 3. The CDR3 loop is CASSPGGGKNIQYF. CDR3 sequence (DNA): TGCGCCAGCAGCCCCGGGGGGGGCAAAAACATTCAGTACTTC.

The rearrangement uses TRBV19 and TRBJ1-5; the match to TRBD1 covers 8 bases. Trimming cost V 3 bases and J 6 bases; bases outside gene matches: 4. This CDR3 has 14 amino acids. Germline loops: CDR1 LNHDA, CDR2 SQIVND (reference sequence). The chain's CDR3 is CASSMTGAGQPQHF. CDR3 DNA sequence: TGTGCCAGTAGTATGACAGGGGCTGGTCAGCCCCAGCATTTT.

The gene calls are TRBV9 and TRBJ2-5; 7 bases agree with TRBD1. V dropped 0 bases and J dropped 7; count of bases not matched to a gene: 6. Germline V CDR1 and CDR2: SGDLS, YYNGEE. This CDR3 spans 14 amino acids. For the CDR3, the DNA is TGTGCCAGCAGCGTAGAGACAGGGTCGTTGACCCAGTACTTC. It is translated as CASSVETGSLTQYF.

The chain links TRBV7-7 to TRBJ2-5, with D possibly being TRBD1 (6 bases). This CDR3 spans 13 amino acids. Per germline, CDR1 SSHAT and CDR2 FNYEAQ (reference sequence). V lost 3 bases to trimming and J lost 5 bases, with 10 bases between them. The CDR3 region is CASSLDSRETQYF. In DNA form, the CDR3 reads TGTGCCAGCAGCTTGGACAGTCGGGAGACCCAGTACTTC.

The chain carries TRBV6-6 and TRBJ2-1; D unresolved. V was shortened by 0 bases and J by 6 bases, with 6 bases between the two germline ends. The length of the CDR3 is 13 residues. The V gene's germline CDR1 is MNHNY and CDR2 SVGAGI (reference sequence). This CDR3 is CASSYSSRNEQFF. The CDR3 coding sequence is TGTGCCAGCAGTTACTCGAGTCGCAATGAGCAGTTCTTC.

The CDR3, as DNA: TGTGCCAGCAGCTTCACCGGGACAGGGACCAATGAGCAGTTCTTC. Encoded protein: CASSFTGTGTNEQFF. The V call is TRBV11-2, the J call TRBJ2-1; 9 nucleotides match TRBD1. Germline V gene lookup returns CDR1 SGHAT and CDR2 FQNNGV. Trimming at V came to 3 bases and at J to 6 bases, leaving 6 bases not matched to a gene. The CDR3 has 15 residues. Drawing the rest from reference TRBV11-2 and TRBJ2-1, the complete variable domain is EAGVAQSPRYKIIEKRQSVAFWCNPISGHATLYWYQQILGQGPKLLIQFQNNGVVDDSQLPKDRFSAERLKGVDSTLKIQPAKLEDSAVYLCASSFTGTGTNEQFFGPGTRLTVL.

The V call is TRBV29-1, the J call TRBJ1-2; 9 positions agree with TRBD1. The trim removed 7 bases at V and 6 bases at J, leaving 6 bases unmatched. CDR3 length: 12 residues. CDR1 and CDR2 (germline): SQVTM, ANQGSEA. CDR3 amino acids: CSAEQGADGYTF. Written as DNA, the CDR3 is TGCAGCGCCGAACAGGGGGCTGATGGCTACACCTTC.

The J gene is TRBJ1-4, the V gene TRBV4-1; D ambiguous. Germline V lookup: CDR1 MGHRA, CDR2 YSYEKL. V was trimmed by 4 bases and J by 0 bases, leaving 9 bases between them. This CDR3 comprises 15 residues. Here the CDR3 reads CASSPTVATNEKLFF. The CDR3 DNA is TGCGCCAGCAGCCCCACAGTTGCAACTAATGAAAAACTGTTTTTT.

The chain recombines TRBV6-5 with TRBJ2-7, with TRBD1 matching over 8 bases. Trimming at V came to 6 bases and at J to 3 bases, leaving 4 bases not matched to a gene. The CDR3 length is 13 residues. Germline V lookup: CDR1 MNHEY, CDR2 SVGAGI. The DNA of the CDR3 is TGTGCCAGCAGGGACAGGGATCACTACGAGCAGTACTTC. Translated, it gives CASRDRDHYEQYF.

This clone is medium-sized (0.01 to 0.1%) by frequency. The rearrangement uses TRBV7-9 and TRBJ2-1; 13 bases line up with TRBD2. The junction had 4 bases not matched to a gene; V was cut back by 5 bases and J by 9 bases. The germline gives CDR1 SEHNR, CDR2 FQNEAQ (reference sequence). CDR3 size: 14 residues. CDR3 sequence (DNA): TGTGCCAGCAGCACGGGACTAGCGGGACCTGAGCAGTTCTTC. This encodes CASSTGLAGPEQFF.

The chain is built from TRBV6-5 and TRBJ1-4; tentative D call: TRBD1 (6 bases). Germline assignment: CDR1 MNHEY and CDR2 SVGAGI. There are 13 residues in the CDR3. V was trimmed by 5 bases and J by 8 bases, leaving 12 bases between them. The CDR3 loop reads CASSTRQVEKLFF. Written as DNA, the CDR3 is TGTGCCAGCAGTACAAGACAGGTAGAAAAACTGTTTTTT.

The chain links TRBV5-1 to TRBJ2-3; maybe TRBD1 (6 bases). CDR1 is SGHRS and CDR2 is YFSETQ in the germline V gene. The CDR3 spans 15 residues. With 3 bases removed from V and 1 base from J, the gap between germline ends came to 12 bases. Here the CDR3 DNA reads TGCGCCAGCAGCTCCTCCAGGGGAGGCACAGATACGCAGTATTTT. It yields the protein CASSSSRGGTDTQYF.

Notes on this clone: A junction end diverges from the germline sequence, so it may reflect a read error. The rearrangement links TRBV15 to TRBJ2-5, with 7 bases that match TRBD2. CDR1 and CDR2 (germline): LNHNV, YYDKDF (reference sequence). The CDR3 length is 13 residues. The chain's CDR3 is CATSRVAGENQYF. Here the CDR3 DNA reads TGTGCCACCAGCAGGGTCGCGGGAGAGAACCAGTACTTC.

The CDR3 spells CASSGGSGVDYEQYF. The CDR3 DNA sequence: TGTGCCAGCAGCGGTGGGTCAGGGGTGGACTACGAGCAGTACTTC. This chain uses TRBV9 with TRBJ2-7, with D possibly TRBD1 on 6 matching bases. Deletions cut 3 bases from V and 3 bases from J, with 16 bases between. Germline CDR1 reads SGDLS; CDR2 reads YYNGEE. The CDR3 consists of 15 residues.

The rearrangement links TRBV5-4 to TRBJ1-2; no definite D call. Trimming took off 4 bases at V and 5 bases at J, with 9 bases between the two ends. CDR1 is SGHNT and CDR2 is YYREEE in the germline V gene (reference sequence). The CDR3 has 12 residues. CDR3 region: CASSADSYGYTF. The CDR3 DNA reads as TGTGCCAGCAGCGCGGATTCTTATGGCTACACCTTC.

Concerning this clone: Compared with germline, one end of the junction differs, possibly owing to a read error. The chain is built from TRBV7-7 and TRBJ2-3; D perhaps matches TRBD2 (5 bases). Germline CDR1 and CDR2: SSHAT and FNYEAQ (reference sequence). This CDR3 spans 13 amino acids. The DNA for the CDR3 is TGTGCTAGCAGCCGTGAACGAGGGGATACGCAGTATTTT. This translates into CASSRERGDTQYF.

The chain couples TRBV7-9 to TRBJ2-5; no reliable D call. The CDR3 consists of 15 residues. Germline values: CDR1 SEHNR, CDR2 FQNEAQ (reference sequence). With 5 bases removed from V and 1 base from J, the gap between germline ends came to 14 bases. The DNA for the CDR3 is TGTGCCAGCAGCCCCCGAGGCGCAGCCCAAGAGACCCAGTACTTC. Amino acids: CASSPRGAAQETQYF.

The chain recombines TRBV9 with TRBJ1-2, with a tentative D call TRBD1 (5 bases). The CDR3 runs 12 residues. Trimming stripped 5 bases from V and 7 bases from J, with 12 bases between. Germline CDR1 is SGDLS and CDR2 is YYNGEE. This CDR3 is CASSSGSAGYTF. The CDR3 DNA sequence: TGTGCCAGCAGTTCAGGGTCCGCTGGCTACACCTTC. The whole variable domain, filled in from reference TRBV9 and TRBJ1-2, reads DSGVTQTPKHLITATGQRVTLRCSPRSGDLSVYWYQQSLDQGLQFLIQYYNGEERAKGNILERFSAQQFPDLHSELNLSSLELGDSALYFCASSSGSAGYTFGSGTRLTVV.